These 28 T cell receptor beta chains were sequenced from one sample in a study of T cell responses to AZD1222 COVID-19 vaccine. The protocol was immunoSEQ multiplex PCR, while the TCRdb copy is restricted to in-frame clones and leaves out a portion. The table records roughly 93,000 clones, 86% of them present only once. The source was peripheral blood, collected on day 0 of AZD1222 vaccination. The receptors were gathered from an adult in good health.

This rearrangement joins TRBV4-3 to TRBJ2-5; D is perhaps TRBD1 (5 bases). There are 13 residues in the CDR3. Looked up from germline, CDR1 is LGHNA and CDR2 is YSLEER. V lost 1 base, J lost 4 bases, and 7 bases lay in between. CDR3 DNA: TGCGCCAGCAGCCAAGGAAGGGGAGAGACCCAGTACTTC. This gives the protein CASSQGRGETQYF.

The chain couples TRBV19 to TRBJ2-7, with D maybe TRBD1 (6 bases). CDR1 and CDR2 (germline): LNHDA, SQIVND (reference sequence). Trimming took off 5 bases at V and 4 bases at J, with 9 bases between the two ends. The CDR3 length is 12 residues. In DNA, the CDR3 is TGTGCCAGTAGTTTGACAGGTTACGAGCAGTACTTC. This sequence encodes CASSLTGYEQYF.

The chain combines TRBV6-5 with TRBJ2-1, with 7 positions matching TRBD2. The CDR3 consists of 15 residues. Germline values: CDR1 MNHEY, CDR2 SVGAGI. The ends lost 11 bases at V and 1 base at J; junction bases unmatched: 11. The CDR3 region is CACNAGVGSYNEQFF. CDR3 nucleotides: TGTGCCTGCAACGCGGGGGTAGGGTCCTACAATGAGCAGTTCTTC.

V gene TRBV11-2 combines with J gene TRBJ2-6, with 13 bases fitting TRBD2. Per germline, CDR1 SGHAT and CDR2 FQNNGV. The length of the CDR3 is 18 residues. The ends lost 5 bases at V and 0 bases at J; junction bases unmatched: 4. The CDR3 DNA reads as TGTGCCAGCAGCACGGGACTAGCGGGAAGCTCTGGGGCCAACGTCCTGACTTTC. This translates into CASSTGLAGSSGANVLTF.

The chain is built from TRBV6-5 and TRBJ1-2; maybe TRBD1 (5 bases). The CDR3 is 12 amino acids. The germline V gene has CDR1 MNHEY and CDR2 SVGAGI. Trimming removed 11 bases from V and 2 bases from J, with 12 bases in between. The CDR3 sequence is CAGAEGNYGYTF. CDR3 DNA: TGTGCCGGGGCGGAGGGGAACTATGGCTACACCTTC.

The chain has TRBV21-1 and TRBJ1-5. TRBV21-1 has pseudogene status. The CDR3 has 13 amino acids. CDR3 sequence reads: CASSSRLNQPQHF. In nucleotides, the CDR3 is TGTGCCAGCAGTTCCCGATTAAATCAGCCCCAGCATTTT.

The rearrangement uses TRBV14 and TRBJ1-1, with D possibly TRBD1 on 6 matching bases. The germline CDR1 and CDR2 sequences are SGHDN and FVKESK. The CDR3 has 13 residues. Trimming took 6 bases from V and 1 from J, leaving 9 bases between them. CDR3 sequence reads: CASRLTGNTEAFF. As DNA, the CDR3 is TGTGCCAGCAGGTTGACAGGGAACACTGAAGCTTTCTTT.

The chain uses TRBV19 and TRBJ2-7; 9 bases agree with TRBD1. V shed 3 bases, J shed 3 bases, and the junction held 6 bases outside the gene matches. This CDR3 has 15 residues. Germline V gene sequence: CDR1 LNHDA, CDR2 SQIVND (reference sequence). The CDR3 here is CASSMGQGSVYEQYF. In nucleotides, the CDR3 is TGTGCCAGTAGTATGGGACAGGGAAGCGTCTACGAGCAGTACTTC.

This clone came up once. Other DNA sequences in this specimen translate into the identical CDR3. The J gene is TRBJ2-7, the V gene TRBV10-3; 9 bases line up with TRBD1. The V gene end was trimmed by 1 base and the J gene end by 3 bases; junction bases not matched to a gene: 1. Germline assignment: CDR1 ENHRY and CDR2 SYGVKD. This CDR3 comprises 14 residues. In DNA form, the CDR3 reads TGTGCCATCAGTGAGTGGGGACAGGGCTACGAGCAGTACTTC. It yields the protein CAISEWGQGYEQYF.

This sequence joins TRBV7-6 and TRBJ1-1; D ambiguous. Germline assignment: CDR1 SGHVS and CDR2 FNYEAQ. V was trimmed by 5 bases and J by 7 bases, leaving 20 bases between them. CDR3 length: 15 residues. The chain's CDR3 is CASSPDAGLAGEAFF. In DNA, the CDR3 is TGTGCCAGCAGCCCCGATGCCGGCTTGGCGGGTGAAGCTTTCTTT.

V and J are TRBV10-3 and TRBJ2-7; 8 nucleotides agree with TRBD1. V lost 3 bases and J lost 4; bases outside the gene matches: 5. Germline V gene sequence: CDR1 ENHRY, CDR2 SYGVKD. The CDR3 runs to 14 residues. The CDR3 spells CAISDSGQGYEQYF. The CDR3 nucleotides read TGTGCCATCAGTGATTCAGGACAGGGTTACGAGCAGTACTTC.

CDR3 amino acids: CAANFKRNSPLHF. For the CDR3, the DNA is TGTGCCGCAAACTTCAAGAGAAATTCACCCCTCCACTTT. J is TRBJ1-6 and V is TRBV30; the D is unclear. With 8 bases removed from V and 7 bases from J, the gap between germline ends came to 15 bases. The CDR3 spans 13 residues. Germline V lookup: CDR1 GTSNPN, CDR2 SVGIG (reference sequence).

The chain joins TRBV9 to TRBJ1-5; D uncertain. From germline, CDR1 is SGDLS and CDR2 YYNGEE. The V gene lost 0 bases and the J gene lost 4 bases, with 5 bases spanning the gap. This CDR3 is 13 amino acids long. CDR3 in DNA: TGTGCCAGCAGCGTAGACCTAAATCAGCCCCAGCATTTT. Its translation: CASSVDLNQPQHF.

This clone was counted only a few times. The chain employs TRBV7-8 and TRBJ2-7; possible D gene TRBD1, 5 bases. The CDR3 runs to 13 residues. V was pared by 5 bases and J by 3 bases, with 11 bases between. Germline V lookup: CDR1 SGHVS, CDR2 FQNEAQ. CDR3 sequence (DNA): TGTGCCAGCAGCCAAGACAGATTCTACGAGCAGTACTTC. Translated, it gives CASSQDRFYEQYF.

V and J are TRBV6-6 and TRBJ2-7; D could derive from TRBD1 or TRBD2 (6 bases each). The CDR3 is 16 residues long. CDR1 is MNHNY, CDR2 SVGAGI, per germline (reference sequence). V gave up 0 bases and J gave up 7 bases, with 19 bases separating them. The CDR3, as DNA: TGTGCCAGCAGTTACTCTGGCCGACGGGGGCTTGTGGAGCAGTACTTC. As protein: CASSYSGRRGLVEQYF.

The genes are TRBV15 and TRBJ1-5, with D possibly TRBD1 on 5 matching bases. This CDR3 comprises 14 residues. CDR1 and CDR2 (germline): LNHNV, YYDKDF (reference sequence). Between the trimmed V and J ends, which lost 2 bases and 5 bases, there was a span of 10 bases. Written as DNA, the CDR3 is TGTGCCACCAGCAGAAGACAGTCCCATCAGCCCCAGCATTTT. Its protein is CATSRRQSHQPQHF.

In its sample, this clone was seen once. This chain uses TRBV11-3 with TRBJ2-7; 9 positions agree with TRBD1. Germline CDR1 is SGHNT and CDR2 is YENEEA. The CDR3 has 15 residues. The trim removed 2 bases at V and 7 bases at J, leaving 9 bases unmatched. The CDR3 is CASSLYGTGWQEQYF. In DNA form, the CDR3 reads TGTGCCAGCAGCTTATATGGGACAGGGTGGCAGGAGCAGTACTTC.

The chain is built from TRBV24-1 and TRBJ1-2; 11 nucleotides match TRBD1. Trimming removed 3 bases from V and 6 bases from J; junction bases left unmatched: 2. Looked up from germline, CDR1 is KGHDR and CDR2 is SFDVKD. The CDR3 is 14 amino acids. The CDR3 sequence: CATSDGQGANGYTF. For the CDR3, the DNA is TGTGCCACCAGTGATGGACAGGGGGCTAATGGCTACACCTTC.

The CDR3 DNA reads TGTGCCAGCAGTAGACACCCGAACACTGAAGCTTTCTTT. Amino acid sequence: CASSRHPNTEAFF. The genes are TRBV2 and TRBJ1-1; D gene uncertain. Germline CDR1 and CDR2: SNHLY and FYNNEI. This CDR3 comprises 13 residues. Trimming shortened V by 5 bases and J by 1 base, and 8 bases separated the two germline ends. Complete variable domain (other parts from reference TRBV2 and TRBJ1-1): EPEVTQTPSHQVTQMGQEVILRCVPISNHLYFYWYRQILGQKVEFLVSFYNNEISEKSEIFDDQFSVERPDGSNFTLKIRSTKLEDSAMYFCASSRHPNTEAFFGQGTRLTVV.

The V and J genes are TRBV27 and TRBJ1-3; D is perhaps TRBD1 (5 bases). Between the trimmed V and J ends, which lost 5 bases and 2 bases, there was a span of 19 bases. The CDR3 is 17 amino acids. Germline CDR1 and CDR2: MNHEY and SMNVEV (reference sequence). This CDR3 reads CASSPTWGTRAGNTIYF. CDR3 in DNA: TGTGCCAGCAGTCCGACCTGGGGGACCAGGGCTGGAAACACCATATATTTT.

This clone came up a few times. The DNA for the CDR3 is TGTGCCAGTAGTAAAGGAAAGTCTGGGGCCAACGTCCTGACTTTC. Translating gives CASSKGKSGANVLTF. This chain uses TRBV19 with TRBJ2-6, with D hard to call. V was shortened by 4 bases and J by 1 base, with 8 bases between the two germline ends. Germline CDR1 reads LNHDA; CDR2 reads SQIVND (reference sequence). This CDR3 is built from 15 residues.

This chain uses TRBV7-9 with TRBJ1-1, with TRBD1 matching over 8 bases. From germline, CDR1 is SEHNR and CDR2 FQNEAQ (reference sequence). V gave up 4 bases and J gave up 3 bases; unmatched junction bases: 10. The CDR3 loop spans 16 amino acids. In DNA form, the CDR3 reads TGTGCCAGCAGCTCTAGCGGACAGGGACTGGACACTGAAGCTTTCTTT. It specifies CASSSSGQGLDTEAFF.

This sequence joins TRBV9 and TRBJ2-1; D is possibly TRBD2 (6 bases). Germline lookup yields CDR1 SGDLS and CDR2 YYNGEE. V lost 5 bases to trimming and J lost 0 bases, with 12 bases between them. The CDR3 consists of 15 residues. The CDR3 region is CASSRSGGSYNEQFF. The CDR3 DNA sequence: TGTGCCAGCAGTCGCTCCGGGGGCTCCTACAATGAGCAGTTCTTC.

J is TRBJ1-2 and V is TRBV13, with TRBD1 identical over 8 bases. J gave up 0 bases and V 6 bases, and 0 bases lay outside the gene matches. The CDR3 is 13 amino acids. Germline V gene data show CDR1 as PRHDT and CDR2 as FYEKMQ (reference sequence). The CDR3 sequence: CASRQGANYGYTF. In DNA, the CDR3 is TGTGCCAGCAGACAGGGGGCTAACTATGGCTACACCTTC.

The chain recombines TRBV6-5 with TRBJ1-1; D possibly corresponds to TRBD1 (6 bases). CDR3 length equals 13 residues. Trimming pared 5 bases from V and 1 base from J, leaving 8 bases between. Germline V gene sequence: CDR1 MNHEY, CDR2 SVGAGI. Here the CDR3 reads CASSTTGNTEAFF. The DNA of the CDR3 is TGTGCCAGCAGTACGACAGGGAACACTGAAGCTTTCTTT.

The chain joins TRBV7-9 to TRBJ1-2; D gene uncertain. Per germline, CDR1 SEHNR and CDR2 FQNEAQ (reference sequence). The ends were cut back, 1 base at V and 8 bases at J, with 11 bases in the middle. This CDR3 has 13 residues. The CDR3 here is CASSLGTEEGYTF. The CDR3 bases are TGTGCCAGCAGCTTAGGGACTGAAGAAGGCTACACCTTC.

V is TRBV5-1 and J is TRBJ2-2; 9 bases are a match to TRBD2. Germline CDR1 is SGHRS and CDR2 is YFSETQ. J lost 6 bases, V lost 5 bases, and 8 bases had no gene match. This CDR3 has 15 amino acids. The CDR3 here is CASRSSSGNPGELFF. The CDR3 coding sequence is TGCGCCAGCAGAAGCTCTAGCGGGAATCCCGGGGAGCTGTTTTTT. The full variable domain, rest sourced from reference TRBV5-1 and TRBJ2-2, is KAGVTQTPRYLIKTRGQQVTLSCSPISGHRSVSWYQQTPGQGLQFLFEYFSETQRNKGNFPGRFSGRQFSNSRSEMNVSTLELGDSALYLCASRSSSGNPGELFFGEGSRLTVL.

The CDR3 here is CASSVKILPDTQYF. The CDR3, as DNA: TGTGCCAGCAGCGTCAAGATTCTGCCAGATACGCAGTATTTT. The chain has TRBV9 and TRBJ2-3; D unresolved. The CDR3 contains 14 residues. Trimming took off 2 bases at V and 4 bases at J, with 11 bases between the two ends. Germline V gene sequence: CDR1 SGDLS, CDR2 YYNGEE.